This T cell receptor beta chain was recovered during a study of CD8+ T cells in alopecia areata. The treatment was: oral pan-JAK inhibitor, 5-10 mg twice daily. Individuals with alopecia areata gave both lesional scalp punch biopsies and peripheral blood for collection. Study-wide points: Sequencing of scalp samples also includes resident alphabeta T cells from normal skin. Normal scalp had lower clonality than lesional scalp, with alopecia totalis/universalis lesions showing this most strongly. On tofacitinib, scalp clonality and expanded CD8+ clones among top 100 fell significantly.

Remarks on this clone: What it binds is unknown.

cDNA reverse transcribed from extracted RNA served as the sequencing template. Assay: immunoSEQ multiplex PCR; the TCRdb copy retains only in-frame clones and omits some. The table includes a few hundred thousand clones, roughly two fifths detected once. Germline CDR1 is GTSNPN and CDR2 is SVGIG (reference sequence). This CDR3 is built from 14 residues. Trimming cost V 4 bases and J 7 bases; bases outside gene matches: 5. The sequence was obtained from a human donor with alopecia areata. The V gene is TRBV30, the J gene TRBJ1-4; the match to TRBD1 covers 11 bases. Sample: CD4+ T cells sorted from blood, taken between weeks 30 and 35, from a patient treated with tofacitinib. CDR3 sequence reads: CAWKGQGAGEKLFF. The CDR3 region has the DNA TGTGCCTGGAAAGGACAGGGGGCGGGTGAAAAACTGTTTTTT.